This TCR beta chain was found in a study of blood T cell repertoires in COVID-19. Study-level information: T cells, B-cell-depleted T cells, or PBMCs provided the cDNA or gDNA that served as material.

In the original processing: Estimation of nucleated cell counts relied on the amplification of reference gene primers. The method was immunoSEQ multiplex PCR; TCRdb's version includes in-frame clones alone and lacks a portion of them. D and trimming come from the DNA, and the V and J calls and clone size come from that table. The sample lists some 76,000 clones; over 75% were seen once. Trimming left V 5 bases short and J 7 bases short, with 11 bases between. The CDR3 contains 12 residues. Germline lookup yields CDR1 SGHAT and CDR2 FQNNGV. Sequencing was carried out using peripheral blood. This receptor was obtained from a woman between 18 and 29 years old with acute or convalescent COVID-19. The chain recombines TRBV11-2 with TRBJ1-2, with D possibly TRBD1 on 6 matching bases. The CDR3 DNA is TGTGCCAGCAGCCCGGACAGATTTGGCTACACCTTC. The encoded protein is CASSPDRFGYTF. Filled out from reference TRBV11-2 and TRBJ1-2, the complete variable domain reads EAGVAQSPRYKIIEKRQSVAFWCNPISGHATLYWYQQILGQGPKLLIQFQNNGVVDDSQLPKDRFSAERLKGVDSTLKIQPAKLEDSAVYLCASSPDRFGYTFGSGTRLTVV.